The entry below describes one TCR beta chain. Its specificity is not known. The sample originates from a study of OX40 agonist ivuxolimab in advanced cancers. Looking at the study overall: An agonistic anti-OX40 (CD134) antibody, ivuxolimab, was used to treat the patients. Mean age approximately 66 years, range about 20 to 85; 82.7% male.

Overall study findings and caveats: Blood T cells, both CD4+ and CD8+, expanded clonally by week 6 at 0.1 to 3.0 mg/kg.

The cohort excluded patients with autoimmune disease history or systemic immunosuppression. CDR1 is SGHAT and CDR2 is FQNNGV in the germline V gene. The CDR3 extends over 15 amino acids. Deletions cut 2 bases from V and 2 bases from J, with 10 bases between. Clones were sequenced by immunoSEQ multiplex PCR, and TCRdb holds only the in-frame ones, with some missing. The sample lists over 80,000 clones, 75% to 90% occurring once. This chain connects TRBV11-2 to TRBJ1-5, with unresolved D. The TCR was taken from an adult with an advanced solid tumor such as melanoma, head and neck, liver or kidney cancer. This specimen was CD4+ or CD8+ T cells sorted from blood, taken in a trial of the OX40 agonist ivuxolimab. Here the CDR3 reads CASSLSTSGNQPQHF. In DNA form, the CDR3 reads TGTGCCAGCAGCTTATCGACGAGCGGCAATCAGCCCCAGCATTTT.